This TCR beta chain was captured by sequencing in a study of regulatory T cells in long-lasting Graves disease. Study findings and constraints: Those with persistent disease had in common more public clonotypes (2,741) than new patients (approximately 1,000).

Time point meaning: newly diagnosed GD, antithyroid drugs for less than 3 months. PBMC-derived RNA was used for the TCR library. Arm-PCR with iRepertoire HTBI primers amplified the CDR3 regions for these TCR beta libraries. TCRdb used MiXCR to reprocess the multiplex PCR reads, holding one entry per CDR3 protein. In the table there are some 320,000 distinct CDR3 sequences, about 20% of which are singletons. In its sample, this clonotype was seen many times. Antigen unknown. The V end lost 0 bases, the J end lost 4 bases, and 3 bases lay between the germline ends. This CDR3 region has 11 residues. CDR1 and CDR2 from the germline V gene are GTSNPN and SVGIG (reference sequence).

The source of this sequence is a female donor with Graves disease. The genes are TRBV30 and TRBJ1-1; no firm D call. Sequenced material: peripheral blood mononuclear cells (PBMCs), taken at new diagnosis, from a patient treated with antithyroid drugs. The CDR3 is CAWSVGTEAFF. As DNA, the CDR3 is TGTGCCTGGAGTGTTGGCACTGAAGCTTTCTTT. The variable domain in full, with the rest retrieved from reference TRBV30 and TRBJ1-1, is SQTIHQWPATLVQPVGSPLSLECTVEGTSNPNLYWYRQAAGRGLQLLFYSVGIGQISSEVPQNLSASRPQDRQFILSSKKLLLSDSGFYLCAWSVGTEAFFGQGTRLTVV.